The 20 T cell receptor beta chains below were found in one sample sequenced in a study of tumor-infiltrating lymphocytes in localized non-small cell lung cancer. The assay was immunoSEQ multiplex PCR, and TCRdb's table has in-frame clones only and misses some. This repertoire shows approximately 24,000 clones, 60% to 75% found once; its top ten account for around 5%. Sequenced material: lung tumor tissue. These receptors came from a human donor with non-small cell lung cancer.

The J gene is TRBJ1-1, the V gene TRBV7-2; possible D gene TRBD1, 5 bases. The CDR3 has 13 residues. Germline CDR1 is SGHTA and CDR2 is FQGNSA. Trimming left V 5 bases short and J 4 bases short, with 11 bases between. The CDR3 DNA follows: TGTGCCAGCAGCCTCAGGGTTAGCACTGAAGCTTTCTTT. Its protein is CASSLRVSTEAFF.

CDR3 loop: CASSLALWEINEQFF. The CDR3 region has the DNA TGTGCCAGCAGCTTAGCGCTTTGGGAAATCAATGAGCAGTTCTTC. The gene calls are TRBV7-9 and TRBJ2-1; the D is unclear. The CDR3 runs 15 residues. Per the germline V gene, CDR1 is SEHNR and CDR2 is FQNEAQ (reference sequence). The ends were cut back, 0 bases at V and 6 bases at J, with 12 bases in the middle. Complete variable domain (other parts from reference TRBV7-9 and TRBJ2-1): DTGVSQNPRHKITKRGQNVTFRCDPISEHNRLYWYRQTLGQGPEFLTYFQNEAQLEKSRLLSDRFSAERPKGSFSTLEIQRTEQGDSAMYLCASSLALWEINEQFFGPGTRLTVL.

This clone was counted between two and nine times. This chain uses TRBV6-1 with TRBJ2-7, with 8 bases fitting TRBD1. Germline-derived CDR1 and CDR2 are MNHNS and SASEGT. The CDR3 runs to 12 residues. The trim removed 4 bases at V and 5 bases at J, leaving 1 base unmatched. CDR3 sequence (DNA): TGTGCCAGCAGTGCGACAGGGGACGAGCAGTACTTC. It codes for CASSATGDEQYF.

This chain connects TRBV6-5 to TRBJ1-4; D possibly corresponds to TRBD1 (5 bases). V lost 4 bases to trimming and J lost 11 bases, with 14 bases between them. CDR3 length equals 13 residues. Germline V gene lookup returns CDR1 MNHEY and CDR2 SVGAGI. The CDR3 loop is CASSWNPKGKLFF. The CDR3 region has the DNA TGTGCCAGCAGTTGGAACCCGAAGGGGAAACTGTTTTTT.

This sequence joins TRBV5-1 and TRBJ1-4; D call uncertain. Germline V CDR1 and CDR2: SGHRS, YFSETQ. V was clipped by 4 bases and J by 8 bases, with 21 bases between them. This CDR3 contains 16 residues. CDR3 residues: CASSMGLDLRGEKLFF. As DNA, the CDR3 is TGCGCCAGCAGCATGGGATTGGACCTTCGTGGGGAAAAACTGTTTTTT.

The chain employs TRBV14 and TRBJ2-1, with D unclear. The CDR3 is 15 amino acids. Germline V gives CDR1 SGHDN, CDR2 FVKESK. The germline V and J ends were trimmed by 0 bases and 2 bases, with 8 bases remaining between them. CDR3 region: CASSQELGTYNEQFF. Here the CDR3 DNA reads TGTGCCAGCAGCCAAGAACTTGGTACCTACAATGAGCAGTTCTTC. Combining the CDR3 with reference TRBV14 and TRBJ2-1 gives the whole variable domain EAGVTQFPSHSVIEKGQTVTLRCDPISGHDNLYWYRRVMGKEIKFLLHFVKESKQDESGMPNNRFLAERTGGTYSTLKVQPAELEDSGVYFCASSQELGTYNEQFFGPGTRLTVL.

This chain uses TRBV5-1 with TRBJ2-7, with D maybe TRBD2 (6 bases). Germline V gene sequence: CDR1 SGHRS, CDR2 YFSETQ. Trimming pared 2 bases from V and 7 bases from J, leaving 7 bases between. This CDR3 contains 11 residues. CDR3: CASSFAGEQYF. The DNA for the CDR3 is TGCGCCAGCAGCTTCGCGGGGGAGCAGTACTTC.

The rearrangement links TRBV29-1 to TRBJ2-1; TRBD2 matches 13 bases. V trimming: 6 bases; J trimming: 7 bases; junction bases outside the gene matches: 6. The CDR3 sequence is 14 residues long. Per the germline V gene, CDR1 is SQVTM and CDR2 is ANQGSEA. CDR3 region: CSVALAGGWNEQFF. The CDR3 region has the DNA TGCAGCGTGGCACTAGCGGGAGGGTGGAATGAGCAGTTCTTC.

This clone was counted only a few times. In DNA form, the CDR3 reads TGTGCCAGTAGGATACAGGGAACCGGGGAGCTGTTTTTT. It is translated as CASRIQGTGELFF. The rearrangement links TRBV19 to TRBJ2-2, with a possible D match to TRBD1 (6 bases). Germline CDR1 and CDR2: LNHDA and SQIVND (reference sequence). The CDR3 has 13 amino acids. Between the trimmed V and J ends, which lost 6 bases and 5 bases, there was a span of 10 bases.

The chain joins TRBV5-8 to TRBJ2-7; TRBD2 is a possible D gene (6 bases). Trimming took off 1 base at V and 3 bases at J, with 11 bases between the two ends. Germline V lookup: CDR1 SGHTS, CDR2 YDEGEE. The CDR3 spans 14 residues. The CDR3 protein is CASSLSSGHYEQYF. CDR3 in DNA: TGTGCCAGCAGCTTGAGTAGCGGACACTACGAGCAGTACTTC.

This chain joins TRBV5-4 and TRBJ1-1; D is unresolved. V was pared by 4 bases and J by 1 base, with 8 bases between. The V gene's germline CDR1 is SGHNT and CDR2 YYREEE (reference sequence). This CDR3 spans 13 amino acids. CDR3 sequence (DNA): TGTGCCAGCAGCCCCAGAGAGAACACTGAAGCTTTCTTT. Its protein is CASSPRENTEAFF.

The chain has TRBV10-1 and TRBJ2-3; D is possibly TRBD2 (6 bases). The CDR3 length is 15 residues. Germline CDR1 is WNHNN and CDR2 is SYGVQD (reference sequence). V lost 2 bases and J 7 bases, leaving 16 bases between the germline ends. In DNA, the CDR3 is TGCGCCAGCAGTGAGCCGGGAGACGCCTCCCATACGCAGTATTTT. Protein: CASSEPGDASHTQYF.

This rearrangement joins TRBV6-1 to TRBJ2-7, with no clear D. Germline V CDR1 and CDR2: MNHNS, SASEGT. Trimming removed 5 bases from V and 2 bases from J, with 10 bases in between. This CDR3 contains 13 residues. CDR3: CASSYSGAYEQYF. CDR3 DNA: TGTGCCAGCAGTTATAGTGGAGCCTACGAGCAGTACTTC.

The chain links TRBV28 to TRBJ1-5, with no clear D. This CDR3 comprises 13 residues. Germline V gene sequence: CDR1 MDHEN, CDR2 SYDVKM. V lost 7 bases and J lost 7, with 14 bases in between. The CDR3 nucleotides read TGTGCCAGCACCCCGGTGGTAGACCAGCCCCAGCATTTT. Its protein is CASTPVVDQPQHF.

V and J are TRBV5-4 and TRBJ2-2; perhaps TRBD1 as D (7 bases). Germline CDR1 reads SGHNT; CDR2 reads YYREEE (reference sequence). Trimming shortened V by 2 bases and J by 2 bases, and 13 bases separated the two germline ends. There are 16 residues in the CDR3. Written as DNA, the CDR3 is TGTGCCAGCAGCTTAGGGCGGGACAGTAACACCGGGGAGCTGTTTTTT. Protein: CASSLGRDSNTGELFF. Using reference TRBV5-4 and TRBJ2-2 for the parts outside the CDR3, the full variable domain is ETGVTQSPTHLIKTRGQQVTLRCSSQSGHNTVSWYQQALGQGPQFIFQYYREEENGRGNFPPRFSGLQFPNYSSELNVNALELDDSALYLCASSLGRDSNTGELFFGEGSRLTVL.

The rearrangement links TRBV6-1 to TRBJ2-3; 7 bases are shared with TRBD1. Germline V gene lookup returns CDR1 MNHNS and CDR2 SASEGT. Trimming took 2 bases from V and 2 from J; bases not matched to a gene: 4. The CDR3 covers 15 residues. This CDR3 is CASSEPGQITDTQYF. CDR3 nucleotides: TGTGCCAGCAGTGAACCGGGACAGATCACAGATACGCAGTATTTT.

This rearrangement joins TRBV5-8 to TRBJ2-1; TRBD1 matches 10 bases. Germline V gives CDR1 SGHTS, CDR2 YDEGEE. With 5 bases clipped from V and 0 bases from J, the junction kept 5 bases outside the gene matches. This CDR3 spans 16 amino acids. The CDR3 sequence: CASSGQGGSSYNEQFF. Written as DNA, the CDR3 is TGTGCCAGCAGTGGACAGGGGGGTAGCTCCTACAATGAGCAGTTCTTC.

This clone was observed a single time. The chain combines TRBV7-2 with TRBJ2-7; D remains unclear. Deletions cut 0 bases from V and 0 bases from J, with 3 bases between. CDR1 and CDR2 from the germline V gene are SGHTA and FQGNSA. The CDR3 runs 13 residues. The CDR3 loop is CASSLASSYEQYF. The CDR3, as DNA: TGTGCCAGCAGCTTAGCGAGCTCCTACGAGCAGTACTTC. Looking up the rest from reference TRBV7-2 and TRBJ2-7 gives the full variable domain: GAGVSQSPSNKVTEKGKDVELRCDPISGHTALYWYRQSLGQGLEFLIYFQGNSAPDKSGLPSDRFSAERTGGSVSTLTIQRTQQEDSAVYLCASSLASSYEQYFGPGTRLTVT.

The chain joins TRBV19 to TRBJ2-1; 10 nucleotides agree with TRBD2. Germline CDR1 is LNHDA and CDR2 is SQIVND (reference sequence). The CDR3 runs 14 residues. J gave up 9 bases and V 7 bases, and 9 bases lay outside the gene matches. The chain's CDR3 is CASKKREGLGEQFF. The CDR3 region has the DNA TGTGCCAGTAAAAAGCGGGAGGGCCTGGGTGAGCAGTTCTTC.

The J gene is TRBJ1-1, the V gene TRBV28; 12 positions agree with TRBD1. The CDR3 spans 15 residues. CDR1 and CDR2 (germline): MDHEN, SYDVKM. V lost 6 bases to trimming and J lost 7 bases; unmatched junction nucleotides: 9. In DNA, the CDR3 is TGTGCCAGCAGCCCGGGACAGGGGGCTTTGAGTGAAGCTTTCTTT. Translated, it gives CASSPGQGALSEAFF.